This note documents a single T cell receptor beta chain sequence. Its antigen remains unidentified. TCRdb ran MiXCR on the multiplex PCR reads and lists one entry per CDR3 protein. The sample lists approximately 40,000 distinct CDR3 sequences, around 35% seen once, with roughly 10% in the top ten. The record originates from a study of breast tumors, draining lymph nodes, adjacent tissues. Study-wide results and caveats: Findings are consistent with lymph node origin and intratumoral expansion of most tumor T cells. Compared with lymph nodes, tumors were less diverse; compared with nontumor tissue, more.

The sample taken for sequencing was breast tumor tissue. The TCR sequence derives from a female donor with breast cancer. Some clones in this sample may be carry-over from other donors' samples.

The CDR3 coding sequence is TGTGCCAGCTCACCATGGGGACTCGACAATGAGCAGTTCTTC. The encoded protein is CASSPWGLDNEQFF. The chain links TRBV18 to TRBJ2-1, with D perhaps matching TRBD2 (6 bases). CDR1 and CDR2 (germline): KGHSH, LQKENI. The germline V and J ends were trimmed by 2 bases and 5 bases, with 10 bases remaining between them. CDR3 length: 14 amino acids.